Presented here are 10 T cell receptor beta chains from one specimen sequenced in a study of cytomegalovirus exposure and HLA in healthy donors. PCR used 60 Vbeta primers and 13 Jbeta primers. Profiled with immunoSEQ multiplex PCR; TCRdb holds only in-frame clones, not every one. The sample has 150,000 or so clones, roughly 80% seen once; the top ten hold more than 1.1%. The sample was PBMCs. These receptors were obtained from a woman in her 30s in good health and CMV-seronegative.

This rearrangement joins TRBV7-9 to TRBJ2-1, with TRBD2 identical over 11 bases. The CDR3 loop spans 16 amino acids. Germline CDR1 is SEHNR and CDR2 is FQNEAQ (reference sequence). The V gene end was trimmed by 2 bases and the J gene end by 3 bases; junction bases not matched to a gene: 3. The CDR3 here is CASSLLAGGVYNEQFF. The CDR3 coding sequence is TGTGCCAGCAGCTTACTAGCGGGGGGAGTCTACAATGAGCAGTTCTTC.

The chain links TRBV28 to TRBJ1-2; tentative D call: TRBD1 (5 bases). The CDR3 has 14 residues. Germline V CDR1 and CDR2: MDHEN, SYDVKM. V lost 5 bases, J lost 7 bases, and 17 bases lay in between. CDR3 amino acids: CASSGEGLGRGYTF. The CDR3 DNA follows: TGTGCCAGCAGTGGGGAGGGGTTGGGCCGTGGCTACACCTTC.

This chain uses TRBV2 with TRBJ2-2; 8 positions agree with TRBD1. V dropped 4 bases and J dropped 4; count of bases not matched to a gene: 2. This CDR3 is 14 amino acids long. Germline CDR1 and CDR2: SNHLY and FYNNEI. The CDR3 is CASSVQGGTGELFF. In DNA, the CDR3 is TGTGCCAGCAGTGTACAGGGGGGCACCGGGGAGCTGTTTTTT.

The J gene is TRBJ1-4, the V gene TRBV11-2, with D hard to call. Per the germline V gene, CDR1 is SGHAT and CDR2 is FQNNGV. V lost 5 bases and J lost 7, with 17 bases in between. The CDR3 totals 15 residues. DNA for the CDR3: TGTGCCAGCAGCCCCACCTCGGGATCGGGTGAAAAACTGTTTTTT. Translated: CASSPTSGSGEKLFF.

The gene calls are TRBV12-2 and TRBJ2-7; no DNA check was done on the table's D call, TRBD2. TRBV12-2 is a known pseudogene. The CDR3 sequence is 15 residues long. CDR3 in amino acids: CASRLERGETYEQYF. For the CDR3, the DNA is TGTGCAAGTCGTCTCGAGCGGGGGGAAACCTACGAGCAGTACTTC.

This clone was seen only once. V is TRBV9 and J is TRBJ2-2, with 8 bases fitting TRBD2. Germline V gene data show CDR1 as SGDLS and CDR2 as YYNGEE. This CDR3 is 15 amino acids long. Trimming removed 0 bases from V and 7 bases from J; junction bases left unmatched: 5. Written as DNA, the CDR3 is TGTGCCAGCAGCGTAGGGAGCGGGGGAGGCGGGGAGCTGTTTTTT. Its protein is CASSVGSGGGGELFF.

The V gene is TRBV7-2, the J gene TRBJ1-6, with a weak D call TRBD1 (5 bases). V gave up 3 bases and J gave up 6 bases, with 9 bases separating them. Germline V gene data show CDR1 as SGHTA and CDR2 as FQGNSA. The length of the CDR3 is 14 residues. CDR3 DNA: TGTGCCAGCAGCTTTGTTCAGGGTAATTCACCCCTCCACTTT. Amino acids: CASSFVQGNSPLHF.

V and J are TRBV19 and TRBJ2-5; tentative D call: TRBD2 (6 bases). Germline CDR1 LNHDA, CDR2 SQIVND (reference sequence). Trimming stripped 7 bases from V and 5 bases from J, with 14 bases between. This CDR3 region has 13 residues. The CDR3 region is CASNPLGGETQYF. The CDR3 DNA reads as TGTGCCAGTAACCCGCTCGGGGGTGAGACCCAGTACTTC.

The chain has TRBV5-1 and TRBJ1-2; a weak D match, TRBD1 (5 bases). V shed 1 base and J shed 7 bases, with 8 bases lying between them. Looked up from germline, CDR1 is SGHRS and CDR2 is YFSETQ. There are 12 residues in the CDR3. CDR3 residues: CASSLSGAGYTF. DNA for the CDR3: TGCGCCAGCAGCTTGTCTGGGGCTGGCTACACCTTC.

A few counts support this clone. The V call is TRBV6-4, the J call TRBJ2-6; D possibly corresponds to TRBD2 (6 bases). The CDR3 loop spans 16 amino acids. Germline CDR1 MRHNA, CDR2 SNTAGT. Trimming shortened V by 0 bases and J by 4 bases, and 10 bases separated the two germline ends. The CDR3 nucleotides are TGTGCCAGCAGTGACTCCCAACGGGGGGGGGCCAACGTCCTGACTTTC. Its protein product is CASSDSQRGGANVLTF.